This TCR beta chain came from a study of shared clonotypes between healthy human individuals. Findings and limits, study-wide: For naive CD4 cells, around 5.1% of clonotypes were shared across a handful of donors. Generation probabilities of non-shared clonotypes were lower (relative to those shared by all four donors).

The repertoire was sequenced with immunoSEQ multiplex PCR; TCRdb's copy has only in-frame clones and lacks some. The sample shows fewer than 2.5 million clones, approximately 93% of them seen only once. Healthy adults negative for HIV, lacking recent acute infections or vaccinations, served as donors. With regard to this clone: Antigen: not known.

The CDR3 runs to 15 residues. The V gene lost 2 bases and the J gene lost 5 bases, with 14 bases spanning the gap. Germline lookup yields CDR1 SGHNT and CDR2 YYREEE (reference sequence). Sequencing input: naive CD4+ T cells from PBMCs. The subset: CD45RA+ positively selected. The source is a man aged 18 to 29 in good health. Some clones in this sample may be carry-over from other donors' samples. J is TRBJ2-1 and V is TRBV5-4; D is undetermined. The CDR3 nucleotides read TGTGCCAGCAGCTTAGACCCCGTGGGCGACAATGAGCAGTTCTTC. Translation gives CASSLDPVGDNEQFF. Full variable domain (missing parts from reference TRBV5-4 and TRBJ2-1): ETGVTQSPTHLIKTRGQQVTLRCSSQSGHNTVSWYQQALGQGPQFIFQYYREEENGRGNFPPRFSGLQFPNYSSELNVNALELDDSALYLCASSLDPVGDNEQFFGPGTRLTVL.